This T cell receptor beta chain was captured by sequencing in a study of T cell changes during pregnancy in multiple sclerosis. Deletions cut 2 bases from V and 3 bases from J, with 8 bases between. The germline CDR1 and CDR2 sequences are SGHRS and YFSETQ. The CDR3 has 13 residues. Profiled with immunoSEQ multiplex PCR; TCRdb holds only in-frame clones, not every one. In the table there are tens of thousands of clones, roughly nine tenths of which are singletons. The TCR sequence derives from a female donor with multiple sclerosis, enrolled in a pregnancy study. The sequenced sample was CD4+ T cells from peripheral blood mononuclear cells, obtained before pregnancy. The chain carries TRBV5-1 and TRBJ1-2, with D unresolved. The DNA of the CDR3 is TGCGCCAGCAGCTTTTCAGTTTACTATGGCTACACCTTC. The encoded protein is CASSFSVYYGYTF.